The 22 T cell receptor beta chains below were found in one sample sequenced in a study of blood T cells in healthy people across ages. A J-beta primer mix and a sample-barcoded 5' primer were used in a second PCR of roughly 6 to 12 cycles. One entry per CDR3 protein results from TCRdb running MiXCR on the 5' RACE reads. The sample shows approximately 1.5 million distinct CDR3 sequences, roughly two fifths of them seen only once. Sequenced sample: blood. These receptors were collected from a woman aged 18-29 years in good health.

The CDR3, as DNA: TGTGCCAGCAGCTTACCCGGCAACCTTGAAGCTTTCTTT. This translates into CASSLPGNLEAFF. This sequence joins TRBV7-9 and TRBJ1-1, with D uncertain. Germline assignment: CDR1 SEHNR and CDR2 FQNEAQ (reference sequence). This CDR3 has 13 residues. V dropped 2 bases and J dropped 7 bases, with 11 bases sitting between them.

Comments on this clonotype: A much bigger clone sits one base away, suggesting this may be a read error. This sequence joins TRBV4-3 and TRBJ1-4; D is ambiguous. CDR1 and CDR2 from the germline V gene are LGHNA and YSLEER. Trimming removed 0 bases at V and 8 bases at J, with 13 bases between. This CDR3 has 15 residues. CDR3 amino acids: CASSQDRYRGEKLFF. The CDR3 nucleotides read TGCGCCAGCAGCCAAGATCGGTATAGAGGAGAAAAACTGTTTTTT.

The chain couples TRBV9 to TRBJ2-3; 8 bases fit TRBD2. Germline V gives CDR1 SGDLS, CDR2 YYNGEE. V gave up 4 bases and J gave up 0 bases; unmatched junction bases: 10. The CDR3 has 17 residues. CDR3 bases: TGTGCCAGCAGCCCGGATGGTAGCGGGACTAGCACAGATACGCAGTATTTT. It codes for CASSPDGSGTSTDTQYF.

The rearrangement links TRBV6-5 to TRBJ2-2; either TRBD1 or TRBD2 may fit D (5 bases each). Trimming removed 8 bases at V and 6 bases at J, with 10 bases between. CDR1 is MNHEY, CDR2 SVGAGI, per germline. CDR3 length: 12 amino acids. The CDR3 protein is CASYQGPGELFF. As DNA, the CDR3 is TGTGCCAGCTACCAGGGACCCGGGGAGCTGTTTTTT.

This chain uses TRBV10-3 with TRBJ1-2; maybe TRBD1 (6 bases). V was shortened by 1 base and J by 4 bases, with 10 bases between the two germline ends. CDR1 ENHRY and CDR2 SYGVKD come from the germline V gene. The CDR3 is 14 residues long. CDR3 sequence: CAISEYGQTYGYTF. The CDR3 DNA reads as TGTGCCATCAGTGAGTACGGACAGACCTATGGCTACACCTTC.

The chain couples TRBV11-2 to TRBJ2-7; D possibly corresponds to TRBD2 (6 bases). Germline-derived CDR1 and CDR2 are SGHAT and FQNNGV. The V and J ends lost 0 bases and 5 bases respectively, with 20 bases between them. This CDR3 is built from 17 residues. In DNA, the CDR3 is TGTGCCAGCAGCTTAGATCCGGCCGGGAGTCCGAGAGACGAGCAGTACTTC. It translates to CASSLDPAGSPRDEQYF.

The chain combines TRBV12-3 or TRBV12-4 with TRBJ2-7, with 8 bases that match TRBD2. Near its end, the DNA agrees better with TRBJ2-5, so the J call may be wrong. The CDR3 is made up of 15 amino acids. The DNA for the CDR3 is TGTGCCAGCAGTTTGGCCCGTAGCGGGACTGAGACCCAGTACTTC. Residues: CASSLARSGTETQYF.

The chain couples TRBV7-8 to TRBJ1-1; TRBD1 might be the D (6 bases). The length of the CDR3 is 16 residues. Trimming took 3 bases from V and 1 from J, leaving 15 bases between them. The germline CDR1 and CDR2 sequences are SGHVS and FQNEAQ. Here the CDR3 reads CASSFKLGGENTEAFF. For the CDR3, the DNA is TGTGCCAGCAGCTTCAAGCTAGGGGGGGAGAACACTGAAGCTTTCTTT. Using reference TRBV7-8 and TRBJ1-1 for the parts outside the CDR3, the full variable domain is GAGVSQSPRYKVAKRGQDVALRCDPISGHVSLFWYQQALGQGPEFLTYFQNEAQLDKSGLPSDRFFAERPEGSVSTLKIQRTQQEDSAVYLCASSFKLGGENTEAFFGQGTRLTVV.

The chain employs TRBV4-3 and TRBJ2-1; D gene ambiguous. In germline, CDR1 is LGHNA, CDR2 YSLEER. Trimming took off 4 bases at V and 8 bases at J, with 15 bases between the two ends. CDR3 length equals 14 residues. The CDR3 sequence: CASSRQILEDEQFF. The CDR3 DNA sequence: TGCGCCAGCAGCCGACAAATTCTAGAGGATGAGCAGTTCTTC.

This rearrangement joins TRBV10-3 to TRBJ1-6; possible D gene TRBD1, 6 bases. V was clipped by 2 bases and J by 8 bases, with 13 bases between them. Germline V gives CDR1 ENHRY, CDR2 SYGVKD. The CDR3 totals 15 residues. The CDR3 DNA reads TGTGCCATCAGTGAGAGGGCCAGGGGAGATTCACCCCTCCACTTT. Translation: CAISERARGDSPLHF.

The CDR3 DNA reads TGTGCCAGCAGCCGGGACAGGCGTCCGGATACGCAGTATTTT. As protein: CASSRDRRPDTQYF. The V call is TRBV6-5, the J call TRBJ2-3, with 8 bases matching TRBD1. Losses at the gene ends were 6 bases for V and 6 bases for J; bases not matched to a gene: 8. Germline V gene data show CDR1 as MNHEY and CDR2 as SVGAGI. This CDR3 has 14 residues.

This clonotype occurred a few times. V is TRBV11-2 and J is TRBJ2-1; TRBD2 agrees at 9 bases. V gave up 5 bases and J gave up 0 bases; unmatched junction bases: 11. The CDR3 sequence is 18 residues long. The germline V gene has CDR1 SGHAT and CDR2 FQNNGV. CDR3 in amino acids: CASSREASGASSYNEQFF. The CDR3 nucleotides read TGTGCCAGCAGCCGAGAAGCTAGCGGGGCCAGCTCCTACAATGAGCAGTTCTTC.

This clonotype has more than one count but fewer than ten. The chain is built from TRBV20-1 and TRBJ2-5; D is possibly TRBD1 or TRBD2 (6 bases each). This CDR3 is 14 amino acids long. V lost 0 bases and J 5 bases, leaving 13 bases between the germline ends. Germline V gene lookup returns CDR1 DFQATT and CDR2 SNEGSKA (reference sequence). For the CDR3, the DNA is TGCAGTGCTAGAGATCTGGGGGGCAGGGAGACCCAGTACTTC. It codes for CSARDLGGRETQYF.

The gene calls are TRBV5-5 and TRBJ2-1; TRBD1 matches at 8 bases. Looked up from germline, CDR1 is SGHKS and CDR2 is YYEKEE (reference sequence). V trimming: 5 bases; J trimming: 15 bases; junction bases outside the gene matches: 10. This CDR3 has 12 residues. In nucleotides, the CDR3 is TGTGCCAGCAGTTACCGACAGGGGCATTGGTTCTTC. Its protein product is CASSYRQGHWFF.

This clonotype was counted between two and nine times. The rearrangement uses TRBV10-3 and TRBJ2-1; 7 bases agree with TRBD2. Trimming took 6 bases from V and 3 from J; bases not matched to a gene: 5. From germline, CDR1 is ENHRY and CDR2 SYGVKD. The CDR3 totals 14 residues. The DNA of the CDR3 is TGTGCCATCAGCAGCGGGGTATTCTACAATGAGCAGTTCTTC. Translation: CAISSGVFYNEQFF.

There are a few counts of this clonotype. The J gene is TRBJ2-7, the V gene TRBV6-2 or TRBV6-3; D call uncertain. Germline lookup yields CDR1 MNHEY and CDR2 SVGEGT. Trimming removed 0 bases at V and 5 bases at J, with 23 bases between. The CDR3 has 18 amino acids. The DNA for the CDR3 is TGTGCCAGCAGTTACTCGAAGGGCAGAGATATTCGGGTCGACGAGCAGTACTTC. The encoded protein is CASSYSKGRDIRVDEQYF.

V gene TRBV6-1 combines with J gene TRBJ2-2, with TRBD1 matching over 9 bases. Germline CDR1 and CDR2: MNHNS and SASEGT. The CDR3 extends over 15 amino acids. V gave up 7 bases and J gave up 2 bases; unmatched junction bases: 5. The CDR3 DNA follows: TGTGCCAGCATAAGGGACAGGGTTAACACCGGGGAGCTGTTTTTT. Translating gives CASIRDRVNTGELFF.

The chain couples TRBV10-3 to TRBJ2-3, with D possibly matching TRBD1 (6 bases). The length of the CDR3 is 14 residues. Germline V gene data show CDR1 as ENHRY and CDR2 as SYGVKD. Trimming took 5 bases from V and 2 from J, leaving 11 bases between them. For the CDR3, the DNA is TGTGCCATCAGTACAGGGCCCTTCACAGATACGCAGTATTTT. Amino acid sequence: CAISTGPFTDTQYF.

CDR3 sequence (DNA): TGCGCCAGCAGCCAAGATACGGCAGGGGGGCGAGGGAACTATGGCTACACCTTC. Its protein is CASSQDTAGGRGNYGYTF. The J gene is TRBJ1-2, the V gene TRBV4-3; 7 nucleotides align to TRBD1. Germline trimming cut 0 bases from V and 2 bases from J; bases unmatched to any gene: 12. CDR3 length equals 18 residues. Germline CDR1 LGHNA, CDR2 YSLEER.

The rearrangement links TRBV19 to TRBJ1-5; D might be TRBD1 (5 bases). The V and J ends lost 10 bases and 9 bases respectively, with 16 bases between them. Germline CDR1 and CDR2: LNHDA and SQIVND (reference sequence). The CDR3 loop spans 12 amino acids. The CDR3 DNA reads as TGTGCCACCGGCGCAGGGATGATGCCCCAGCATTTT. It encodes CATGAGMMPQHF.

This clonotype was seen a few times. J is TRBJ1-4 and V is TRBV25-1; D remains unclear. Trimming pared 3 bases from V and 3 bases from J, leaving 8 bases between. The germline V gene has CDR1 MGHDK and CDR2 SYGVNS. The CDR3 sequence is 14 residues long. CDR3 protein: CASSDRGSNEKLFF. The CDR3 DNA reads TGTGCCAGCAGTGACCGCGGGTCTAATGAAAAACTGTTTTTT.

This clonotype appeared a few times. This chain joins TRBV29-1 and TRBJ2-5, with D unclear. The V gene's germline CDR1 is SQVTM and CDR2 ANQGSEA. V dropped 5 bases and J dropped 11 bases, with 15 bases sitting between them. This CDR3 region has 11 residues. CDR3 amino acids: CSVRRYNEQYF. The DNA of the CDR3 is TGCAGCGTTAGACGGTACAATGAGCAGTACTTC.